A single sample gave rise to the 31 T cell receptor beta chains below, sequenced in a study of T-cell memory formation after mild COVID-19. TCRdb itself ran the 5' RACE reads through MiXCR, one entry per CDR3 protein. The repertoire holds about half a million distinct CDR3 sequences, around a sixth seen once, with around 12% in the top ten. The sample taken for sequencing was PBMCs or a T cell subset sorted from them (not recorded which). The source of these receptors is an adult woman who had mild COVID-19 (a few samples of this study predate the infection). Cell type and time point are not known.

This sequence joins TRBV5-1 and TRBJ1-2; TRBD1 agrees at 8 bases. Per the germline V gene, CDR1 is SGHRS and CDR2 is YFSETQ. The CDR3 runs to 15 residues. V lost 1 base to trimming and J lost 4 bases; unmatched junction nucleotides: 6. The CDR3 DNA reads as TGCGCCAGCAGCTTGTTCAGGACAGGGCCCTATGGCTACACCTTC. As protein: CASSLFRTGPYGYTF.

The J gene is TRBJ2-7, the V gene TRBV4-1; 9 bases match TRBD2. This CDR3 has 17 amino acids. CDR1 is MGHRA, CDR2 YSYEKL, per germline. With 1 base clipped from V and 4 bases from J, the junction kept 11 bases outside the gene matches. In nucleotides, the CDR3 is TGCGCCAGCAGCCAAGCGCGTTCTGCGGGAGGGCGATACGAGCAGTACTTC. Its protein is CASSQARSAGGRYEQYF.

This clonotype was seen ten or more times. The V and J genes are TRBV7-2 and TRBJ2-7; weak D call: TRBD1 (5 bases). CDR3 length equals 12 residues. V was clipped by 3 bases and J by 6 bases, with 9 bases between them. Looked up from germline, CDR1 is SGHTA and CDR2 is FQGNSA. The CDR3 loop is CASSLQGFEQYF. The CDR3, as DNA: TGTGCCAGCAGCTTGCAGGGCTTCGAGCAGTACTTC.

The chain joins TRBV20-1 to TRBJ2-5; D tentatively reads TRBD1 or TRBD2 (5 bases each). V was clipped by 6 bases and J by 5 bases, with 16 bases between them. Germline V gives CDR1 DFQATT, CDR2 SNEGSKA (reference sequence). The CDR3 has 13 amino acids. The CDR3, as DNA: TGCAGTGCCCGAGGGAGACAGAGGGAGACCCAGTACTTC. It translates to CSARGRQRETQYF.

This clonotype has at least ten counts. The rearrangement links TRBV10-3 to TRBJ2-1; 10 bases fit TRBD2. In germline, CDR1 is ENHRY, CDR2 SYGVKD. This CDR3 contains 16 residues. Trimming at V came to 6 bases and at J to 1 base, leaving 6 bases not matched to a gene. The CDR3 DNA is TGTGCCATCAGCGGATCTAGCGGGAGTTCCTACAATGAGCAGTTCTTC. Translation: CAISGSSGSSYNEQFF.

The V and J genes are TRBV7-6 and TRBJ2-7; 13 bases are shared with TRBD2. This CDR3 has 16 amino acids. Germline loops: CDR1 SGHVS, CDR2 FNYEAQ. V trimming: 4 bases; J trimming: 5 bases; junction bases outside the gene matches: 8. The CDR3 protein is CASSSLTSGRDHEQYF. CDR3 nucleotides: TGTGCCAGCAGCTCCCTCACTAGCGGGAGGGACCACGAGCAGTACTTC.

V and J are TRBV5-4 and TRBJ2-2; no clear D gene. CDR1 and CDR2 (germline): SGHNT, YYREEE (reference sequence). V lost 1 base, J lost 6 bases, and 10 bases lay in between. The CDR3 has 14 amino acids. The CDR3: CASSLFGVAGELFF. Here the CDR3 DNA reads TGTGCCAGCAGCTTGTTCGGTGTTGCCGGGGAGCTGTTTTTT.

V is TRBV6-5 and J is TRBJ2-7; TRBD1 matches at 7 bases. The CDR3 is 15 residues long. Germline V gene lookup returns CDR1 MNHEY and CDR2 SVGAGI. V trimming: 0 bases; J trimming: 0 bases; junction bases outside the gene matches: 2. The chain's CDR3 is CASSYSGQASYEQYF. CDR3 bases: TGTGCCAGCAGTTACTCTGGACAGGCCTCCTACGAGCAGTACTTC.

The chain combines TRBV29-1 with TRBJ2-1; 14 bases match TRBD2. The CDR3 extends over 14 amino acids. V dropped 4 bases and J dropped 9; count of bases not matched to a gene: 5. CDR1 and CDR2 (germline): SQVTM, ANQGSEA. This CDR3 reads CSVVGTSGSIEQFF. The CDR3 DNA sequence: TGCAGCGTTGTTGGGACTAGCGGGAGTATTGAGCAGTTCTTC.

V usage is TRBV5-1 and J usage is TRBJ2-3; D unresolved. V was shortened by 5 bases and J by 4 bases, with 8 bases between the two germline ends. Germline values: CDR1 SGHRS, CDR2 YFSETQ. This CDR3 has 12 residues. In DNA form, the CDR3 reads TGCGCCAGCAGATGGGTCGCAGATACGCAGTATTTT. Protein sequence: CASRWVADTQYF.

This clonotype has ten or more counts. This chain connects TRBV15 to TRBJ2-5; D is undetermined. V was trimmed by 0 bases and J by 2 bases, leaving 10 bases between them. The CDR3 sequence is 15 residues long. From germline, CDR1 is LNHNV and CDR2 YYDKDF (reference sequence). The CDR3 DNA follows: TGTGCCACCAGCAGAGACCCGGGTCAGCAAGAGACCCAGTACTTC. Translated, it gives CATSRDPGQQETQYF.

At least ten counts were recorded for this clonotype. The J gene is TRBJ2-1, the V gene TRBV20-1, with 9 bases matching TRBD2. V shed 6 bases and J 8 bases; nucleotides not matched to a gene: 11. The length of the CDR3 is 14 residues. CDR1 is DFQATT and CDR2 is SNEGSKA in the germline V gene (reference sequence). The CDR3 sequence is CSAGKAGGSDEQFF. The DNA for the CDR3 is TGCAGTGCCGGAAAAGCGGGAGGTAGCGATGAGCAGTTCTTC.

CDR3 residues: CASSQDGPGDYNEQFF. CDR3 coding DNA: TGTGCCAGCAGCCAAGATGGGCCAGGGGATTACAATGAGCAGTTCTTC. The chain is built from TRBV4-2 and TRBJ2-1, with a weak D call TRBD1 (6 bases). Germline CDR1 reads LGHNA; CDR2 reads YNFKEQ. Trimming stripped 0 bases from V and 4 bases from J, with 13 bases between. This CDR3 has 16 amino acids.

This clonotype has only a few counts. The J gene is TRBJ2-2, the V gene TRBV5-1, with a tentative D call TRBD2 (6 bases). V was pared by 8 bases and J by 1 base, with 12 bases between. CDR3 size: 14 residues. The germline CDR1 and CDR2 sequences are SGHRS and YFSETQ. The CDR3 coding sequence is TGCGCCAGTTCAGGAGGGGTGAACACCGGGGAGCTGTTTTTT. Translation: CASSGGVNTGELFF.

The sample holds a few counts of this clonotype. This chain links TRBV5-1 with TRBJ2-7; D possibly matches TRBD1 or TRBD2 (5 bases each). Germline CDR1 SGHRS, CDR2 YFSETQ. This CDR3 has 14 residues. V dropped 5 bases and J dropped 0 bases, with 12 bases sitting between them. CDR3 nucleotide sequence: TGCGCCAGCAGTGGGGACCCCCACTCCTACGAGCAGTACTTC. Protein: CASSGDPHSYEQYF. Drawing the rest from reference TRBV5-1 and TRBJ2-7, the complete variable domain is KAGVTQTPRYLIKTRGQQVTLSCSPISGHRSVSWYQQTPGQGLQFLFEYFSETQRNKGNFPGRFSGRQFSNSRSEMNVSTLELGDSALYLCASSGDPHSYEQYFGPGTRLTVT.

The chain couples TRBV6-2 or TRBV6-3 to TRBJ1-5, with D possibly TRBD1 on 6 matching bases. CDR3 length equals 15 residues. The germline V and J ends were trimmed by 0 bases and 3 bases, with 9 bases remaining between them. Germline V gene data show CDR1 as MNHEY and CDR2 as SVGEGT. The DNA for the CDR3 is TGTGCCAGCAGTTACTCAACAGGGTCCAATCAGCCCCAGCATTTT. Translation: CASSYSTGSNQPQHF.

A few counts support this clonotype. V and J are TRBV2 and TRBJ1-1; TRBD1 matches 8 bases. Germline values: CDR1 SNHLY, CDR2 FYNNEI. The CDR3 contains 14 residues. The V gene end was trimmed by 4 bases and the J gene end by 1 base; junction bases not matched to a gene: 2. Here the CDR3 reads CASSVQGANTEAFF. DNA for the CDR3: TGTGCCAGCAGTGTTCAGGGGGCGAACACTGAAGCTTTCTTT.

CDR3 bases: TGCAGTGCTAGTATGGGGTCTGGGGCCAACGTCCTGACTTTC. This gives the protein CSASMGSGANVLTF. The rearrangement joins TRBV20-1 to TRBJ2-6; D is ambiguous. The V gene lost 3 bases and the J gene lost 1 base, with 7 bases spanning the gap. The CDR3 extends over 14 amino acids. CDR1 DFQATT and CDR2 SNEGSKA come from the germline V gene (reference sequence).

In nucleotides, the CDR3 is TGCAGTGCTTCCGGGACAGGGGGATCCTACGAGCAGTACTTC. Amino acids: CSASGTGGSYEQYF. The chain links TRBV20-1 to TRBJ2-7, with 11 bases that match TRBD1. The length of the CDR3 is 14 residues. V shed 5 bases, J shed 1 base, and the junction held 4 bases outside the gene matches. Germline V lookup: CDR1 DFQATT, CDR2 SNEGSKA (reference sequence).

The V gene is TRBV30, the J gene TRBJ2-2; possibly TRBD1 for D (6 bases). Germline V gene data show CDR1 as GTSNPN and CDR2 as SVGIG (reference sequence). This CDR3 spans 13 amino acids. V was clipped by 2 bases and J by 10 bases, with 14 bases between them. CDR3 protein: CAWSIDLGAELFF. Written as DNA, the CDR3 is TGTGCCTGGAGTATCGACCTGGGGGCGGAGCTGTTTTTT.

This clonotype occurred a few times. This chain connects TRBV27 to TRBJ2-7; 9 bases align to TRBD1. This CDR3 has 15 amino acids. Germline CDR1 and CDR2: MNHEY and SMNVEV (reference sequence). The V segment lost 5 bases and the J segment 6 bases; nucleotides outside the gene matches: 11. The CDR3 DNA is TGTGCCAGCAGTCTCCGGGGACAGGGCAAAATCGAGCAGTACTTC. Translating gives CASSLRGQGKIEQYF.

This chain's CDR3 is CASSSLGGSSYNEQFF. DNA of the CDR3: TGTGCCAGCAGCTCACTAGGCGGGAGCTCCTACAATGAGCAGTTCTTC. The rearrangement links TRBV5-4 to TRBJ2-1; 7 nucleotides match TRBD2. V was clipped by 3 bases and J by 0 bases; unmatched bases: 6. The CDR3 runs to 16 residues. The germline V gene encodes CDR1 SGHNT and CDR2 YYREEE (reference sequence). Full variable domain (missing parts from reference TRBV5-4 and TRBJ2-1): ETGVTQSPTHLIKTRGQQVTLRCSSQSGHNTVSWYQQALGQGPQFIFQYYREEENGRGNFPPRFSGLQFPNYSSELNVNALELDDSALYLCASSSLGGSSYNEQFFGPGTRLTVL.

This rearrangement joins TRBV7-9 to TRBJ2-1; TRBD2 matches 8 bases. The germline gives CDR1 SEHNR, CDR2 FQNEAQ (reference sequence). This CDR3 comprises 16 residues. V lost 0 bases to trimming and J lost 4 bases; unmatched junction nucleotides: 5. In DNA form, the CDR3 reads TGTGCCAGCAGCTTAGCTCTAGCGGGCTCTTACAATGAGCAGTTCTTC. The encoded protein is CASSLALAGSYNEQFF.

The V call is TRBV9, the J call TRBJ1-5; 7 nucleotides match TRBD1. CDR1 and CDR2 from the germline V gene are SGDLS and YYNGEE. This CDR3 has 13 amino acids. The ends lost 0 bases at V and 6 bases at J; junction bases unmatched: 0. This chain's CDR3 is CASSVGDSQPQHF. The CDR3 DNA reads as TGTGCCAGCAGCGTAGGGGACAGTCAGCCCCAGCATTTT. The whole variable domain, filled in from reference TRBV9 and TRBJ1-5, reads DSGVTQTPKHLITATGQRVTLRCSPRSGDLSVYWYQQSLDQGLQFLIQYYNGEERAKGNILERFSAQQFPDLHSELNLSSLELGDSALYFCASSVGDSQPQHFGDGTRLSIL.

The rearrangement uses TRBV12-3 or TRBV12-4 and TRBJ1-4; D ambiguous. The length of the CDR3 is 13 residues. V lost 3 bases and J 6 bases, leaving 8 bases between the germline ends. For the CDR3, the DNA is TGTGCCAGCAGTTTCAGAGGGTATGAAAAACTGTTTTTT. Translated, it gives CASSFRGYEKLFF.

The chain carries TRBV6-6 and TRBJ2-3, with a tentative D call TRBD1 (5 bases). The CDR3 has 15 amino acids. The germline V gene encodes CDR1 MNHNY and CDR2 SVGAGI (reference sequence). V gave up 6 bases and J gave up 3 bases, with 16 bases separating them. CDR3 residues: CASRDTGSPTDTQYF. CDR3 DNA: TGTGCCAGCAGAGATACAGGCTCCCCGACAGATACGCAGTATTTT.

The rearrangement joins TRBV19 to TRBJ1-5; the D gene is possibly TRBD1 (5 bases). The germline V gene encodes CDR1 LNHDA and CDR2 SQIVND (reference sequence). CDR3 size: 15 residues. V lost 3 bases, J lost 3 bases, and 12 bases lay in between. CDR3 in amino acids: CASSINDSPNQPQHF. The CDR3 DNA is TGTGCCAGTAGTATTAATGACAGCCCCAATCAGCCCCAGCATTTT.

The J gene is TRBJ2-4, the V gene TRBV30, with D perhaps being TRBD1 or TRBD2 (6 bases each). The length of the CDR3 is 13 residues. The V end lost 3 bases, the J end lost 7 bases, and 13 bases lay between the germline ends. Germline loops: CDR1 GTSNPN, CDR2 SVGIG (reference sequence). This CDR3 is CAWSTPGANIQYF. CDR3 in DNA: TGTGCCTGGAGCACCCCGGGGGCGAACATTCAGTACTTC.

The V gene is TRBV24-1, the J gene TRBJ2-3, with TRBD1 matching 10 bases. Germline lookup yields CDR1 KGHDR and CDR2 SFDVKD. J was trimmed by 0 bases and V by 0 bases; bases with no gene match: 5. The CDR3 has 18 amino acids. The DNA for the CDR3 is TGTGCCACCAGTGATTTGATTCCGGGACAGGGGAGCACAGATACGCAGTATTTT. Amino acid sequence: CATSDLIPGQGSTDTQYF.

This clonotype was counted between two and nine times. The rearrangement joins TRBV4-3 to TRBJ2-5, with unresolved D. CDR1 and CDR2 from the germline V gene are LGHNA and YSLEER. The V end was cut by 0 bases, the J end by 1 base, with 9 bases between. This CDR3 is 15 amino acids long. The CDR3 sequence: CASSQERLGQETQYF. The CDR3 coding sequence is TGCGCCAGCAGCCAAGAGAGGTTAGGCCAAGAGACCCAGTACTTC.

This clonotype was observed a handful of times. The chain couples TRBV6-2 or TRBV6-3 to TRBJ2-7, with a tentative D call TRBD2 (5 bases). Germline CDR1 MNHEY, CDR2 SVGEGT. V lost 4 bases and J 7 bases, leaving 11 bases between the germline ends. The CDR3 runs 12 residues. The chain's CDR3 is CASSWTPLEQYF. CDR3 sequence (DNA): TGTGCCAGCAGTTGGACTCCTCTGGAGCAGTACTTC.